This T cell receptor (beta chain) was profiled in a study of blood T cell repertoires in COVID-19. The ends were cut back, 0 bases at V and 5 bases at J, with 14 bases in the middle. The CDR3 consists of 15 residues. Germline CDR1 is SGHRS and CDR2 is YFSETQ. Generated by immunoSEQ multiplex PCR, the TCRdb table keeps only in-frame clones and is missing some. The sample contains 310,000 or so clones, around 89% of which appear only once. The rearrangement uses TRBV5-1 and TRBJ2-5; TRBD2 is a possible D gene (6 bases). The TCR comes from a woman between 50 and 59 years old with active or convalescent COVID-19. The sequencing sample was made of peripheral blood. The CDR3 protein is CASSLVGTAGETQYF. The DNA of the CDR3 is TGCGCCAGCAGCTTGGTTGGGACCGCGGGGGAGACCCAGTACTTC.